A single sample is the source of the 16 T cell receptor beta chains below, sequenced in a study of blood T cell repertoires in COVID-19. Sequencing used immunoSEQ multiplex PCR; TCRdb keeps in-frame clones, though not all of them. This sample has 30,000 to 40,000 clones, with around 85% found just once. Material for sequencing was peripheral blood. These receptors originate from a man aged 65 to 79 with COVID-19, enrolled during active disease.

The CDR3 is CASTFGVGSYNEQFF. The CDR3 DNA follows: TGTGCCAGCACCTTCGGGGTGGGGTCCTACAATGAGCAGTTCTTC. The rearrangement joins TRBV28 to TRBJ2-1; a weak D match, TRBD2 (5 bases). V shed 7 bases and J shed 1 base, with 14 bases lying between them. This CDR3 region has 15 residues. CDR1 is MDHEN and CDR2 is SYDVKM in the germline V gene.

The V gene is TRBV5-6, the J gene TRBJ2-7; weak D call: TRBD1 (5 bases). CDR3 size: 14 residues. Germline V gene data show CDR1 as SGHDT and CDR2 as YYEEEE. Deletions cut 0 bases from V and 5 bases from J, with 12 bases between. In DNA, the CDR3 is TGTGCCAGCAGCTTGGATAGGGGTCTCGACGAGCAGTACTTC. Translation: CASSLDRGLDEQYF.

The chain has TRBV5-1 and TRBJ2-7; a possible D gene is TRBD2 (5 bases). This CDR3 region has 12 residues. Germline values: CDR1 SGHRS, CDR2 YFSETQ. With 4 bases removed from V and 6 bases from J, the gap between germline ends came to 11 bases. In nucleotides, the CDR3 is TGCGCCAGCAGCGAGGGTTCGTTCGAGCAGTACTTC. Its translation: CASSEGSFEQYF.

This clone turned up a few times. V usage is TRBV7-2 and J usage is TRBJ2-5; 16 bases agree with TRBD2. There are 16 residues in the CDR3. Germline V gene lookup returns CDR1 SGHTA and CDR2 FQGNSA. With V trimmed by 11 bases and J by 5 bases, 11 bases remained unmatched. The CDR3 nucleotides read TGTGCCTCAAGAAAGGGACTAGCGGGAGGGAGGGAGACCCAGTACTTC. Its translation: CASRKGLAGGRETQYF.

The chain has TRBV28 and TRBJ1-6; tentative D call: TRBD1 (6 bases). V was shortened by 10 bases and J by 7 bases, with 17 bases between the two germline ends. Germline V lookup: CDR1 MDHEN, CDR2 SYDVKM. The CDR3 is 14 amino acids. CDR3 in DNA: TGTGCCACTCATTTTGGGGACAACAATTCACCCCTCCACTTT. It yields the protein CATHFGDNNSPLHF.

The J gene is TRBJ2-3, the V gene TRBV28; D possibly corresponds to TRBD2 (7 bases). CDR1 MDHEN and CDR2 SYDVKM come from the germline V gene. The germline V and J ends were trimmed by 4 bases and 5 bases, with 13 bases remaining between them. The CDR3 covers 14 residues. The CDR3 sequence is CASSWGGSGDTQYF. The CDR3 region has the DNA TGTGCCAGCAGTTGGGGGGGCAGCGGAGATACGCAGTATTTT.

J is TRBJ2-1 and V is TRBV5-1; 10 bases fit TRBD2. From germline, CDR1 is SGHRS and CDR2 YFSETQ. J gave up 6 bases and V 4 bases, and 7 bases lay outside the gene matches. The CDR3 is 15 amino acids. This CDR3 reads CASSPGTSALNEQFF. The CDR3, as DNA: TGCGCCAGCAGCCCGGGGACTAGCGCCCTCAATGAGCAGTTCTTC.

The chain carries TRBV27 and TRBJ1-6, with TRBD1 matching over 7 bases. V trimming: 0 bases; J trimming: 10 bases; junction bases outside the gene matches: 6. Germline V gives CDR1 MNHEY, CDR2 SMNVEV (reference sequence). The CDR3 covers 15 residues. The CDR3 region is CASSLSTTGKSPLHF. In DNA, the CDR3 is TGTGCCAGCAGTTTATCGACGACAGGGAAATCACCCCTCCACTTT.

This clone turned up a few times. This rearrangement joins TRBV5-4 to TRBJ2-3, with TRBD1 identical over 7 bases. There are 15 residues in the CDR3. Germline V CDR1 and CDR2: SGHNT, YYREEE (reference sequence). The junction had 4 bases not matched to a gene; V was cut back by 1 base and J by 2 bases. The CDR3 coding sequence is TGTGCCAGCAGCTTGACAGGGGCCGTCACAGATACGCAGTATTTT. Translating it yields CASSLTGAVTDTQYF.

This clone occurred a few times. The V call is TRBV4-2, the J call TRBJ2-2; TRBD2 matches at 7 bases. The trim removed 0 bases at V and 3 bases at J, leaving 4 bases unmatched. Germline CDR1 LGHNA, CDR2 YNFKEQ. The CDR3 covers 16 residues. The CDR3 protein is CASSQDPGRDTGELFF. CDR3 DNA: TGTGCCAGCAGCCAAGATCCGGGGAGGGACACCGGGGAGCTGTTTTTT.

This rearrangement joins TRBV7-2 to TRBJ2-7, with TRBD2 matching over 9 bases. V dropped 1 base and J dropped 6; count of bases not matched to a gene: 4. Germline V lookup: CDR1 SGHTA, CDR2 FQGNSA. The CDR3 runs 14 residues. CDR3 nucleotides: TGTGCCAGCAGCTTAGGACTAGCGGACGGCGAGCAGTACTTC. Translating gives CASSLGLADGEQYF.

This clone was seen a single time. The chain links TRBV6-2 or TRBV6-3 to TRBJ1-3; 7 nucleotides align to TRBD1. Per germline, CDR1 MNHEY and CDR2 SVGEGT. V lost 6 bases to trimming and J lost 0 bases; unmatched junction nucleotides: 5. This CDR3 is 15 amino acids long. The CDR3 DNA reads TGTGCCAGCAGCCCGGGACAGCACTCTGGAAACACCATATATTTT. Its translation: CASSPGQHSGNTIYF.

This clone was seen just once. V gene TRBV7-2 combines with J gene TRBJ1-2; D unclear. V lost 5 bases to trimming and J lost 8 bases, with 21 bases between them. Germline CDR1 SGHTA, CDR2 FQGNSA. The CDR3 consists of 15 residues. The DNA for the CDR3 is TGTGCCAGCAGCCGTAACGCGCGAGAGGCGGGGGGCTACACCTTC. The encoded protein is CASSRNAREAGGYTF.

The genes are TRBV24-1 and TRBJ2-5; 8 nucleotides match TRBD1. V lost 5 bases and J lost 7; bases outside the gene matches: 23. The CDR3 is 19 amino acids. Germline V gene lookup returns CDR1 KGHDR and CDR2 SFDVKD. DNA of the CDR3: TGTGCCACCAGTGGGACGCTACTAAAGCCGGGACAGGCTGGGGGGACCCAGTACTTC. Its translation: CATSGTLLKPGQAGGTQYF.

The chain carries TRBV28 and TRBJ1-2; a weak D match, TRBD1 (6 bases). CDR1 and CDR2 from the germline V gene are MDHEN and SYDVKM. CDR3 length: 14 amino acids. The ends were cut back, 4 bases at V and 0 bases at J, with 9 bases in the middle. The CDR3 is CASSSAGANYGYTF. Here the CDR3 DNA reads TGTGCCAGCAGTTCCGCAGGGGCTAACTATGGCTACACCTTC.

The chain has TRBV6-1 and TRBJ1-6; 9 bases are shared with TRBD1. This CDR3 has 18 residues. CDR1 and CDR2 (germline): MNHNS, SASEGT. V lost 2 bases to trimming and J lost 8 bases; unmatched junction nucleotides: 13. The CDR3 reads CASSEYYWGDRADSPLHF. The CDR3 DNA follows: TGTGCCAGCAGTGAATACTATTGGGGGGACAGGGCTGATTCACCCCTCCACTTT.